This T cell receptor (beta chain) was identified in a study of shared clonotypes between healthy human individuals. Study results and limitations: Estimated richness was generally greater in naive than memory subsets.

Every immunoSEQ plate was one replicate of a subset's evenly spread DNA. This table comes from immunoSEQ multiplex PCR, and its TCRdb copy is limited to in-frame clones, with some not included. The sample lists over 950,000 clones; roughly 77% were seen once. Regarding this clone: Its matching antigen is unknown.

Nashville, Tennessee was home to all donors, who were Caucasian adults. This TCR came from a man in his late teens or twenties in good health. Some clones in this sample may be carry-over from other donors' samples. The material sequenced was memory CD4+ T cells from PBMCs. Described subset: CD45RA-negative fraction.

CDR3 region: CASSYSIPVGVGYTF. CDR3 coding DNA: TGTGCCAGCAGTTACTCGATCCCTGTGGGGGTTGGCTACACCTTC. J is TRBJ1-2 and V is TRBV6-5; TRBD1 might be the D (5 bases). CDR1 MNHEY and CDR2 SVGAGI come from the germline V gene. This CDR3 has 15 residues. Between the trimmed V and J ends, which lost 0 bases and 7 bases, there was a span of 15 bases.